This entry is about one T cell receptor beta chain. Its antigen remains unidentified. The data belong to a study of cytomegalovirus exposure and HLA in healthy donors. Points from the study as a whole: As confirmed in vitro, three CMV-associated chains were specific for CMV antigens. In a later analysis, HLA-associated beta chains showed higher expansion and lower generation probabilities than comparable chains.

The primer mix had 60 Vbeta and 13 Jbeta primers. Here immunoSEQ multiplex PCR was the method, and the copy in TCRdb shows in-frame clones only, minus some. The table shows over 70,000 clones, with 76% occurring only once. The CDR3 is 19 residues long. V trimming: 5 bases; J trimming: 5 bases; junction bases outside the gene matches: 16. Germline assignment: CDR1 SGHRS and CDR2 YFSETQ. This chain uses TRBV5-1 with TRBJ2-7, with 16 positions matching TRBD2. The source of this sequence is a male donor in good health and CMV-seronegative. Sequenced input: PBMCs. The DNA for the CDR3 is TGCGCCAGCAGGAGAGGGACTAGCGGGAGGGAGCGCGCGGGGGACGAGCAGTACTTC. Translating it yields CASRRGTSGRERAGDEQYF. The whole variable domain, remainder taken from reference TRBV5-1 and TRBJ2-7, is KAGVTQTPRYLIKTRGQQVTLSCSPISGHRSVSWYQQTPGQGLQFLFEYFSETQRNKGNFPGRFSGRQFSNSRSEMNVSTLELGDSALYLCASRRGTSGRERAGDEQYFGPGTRLTVT.